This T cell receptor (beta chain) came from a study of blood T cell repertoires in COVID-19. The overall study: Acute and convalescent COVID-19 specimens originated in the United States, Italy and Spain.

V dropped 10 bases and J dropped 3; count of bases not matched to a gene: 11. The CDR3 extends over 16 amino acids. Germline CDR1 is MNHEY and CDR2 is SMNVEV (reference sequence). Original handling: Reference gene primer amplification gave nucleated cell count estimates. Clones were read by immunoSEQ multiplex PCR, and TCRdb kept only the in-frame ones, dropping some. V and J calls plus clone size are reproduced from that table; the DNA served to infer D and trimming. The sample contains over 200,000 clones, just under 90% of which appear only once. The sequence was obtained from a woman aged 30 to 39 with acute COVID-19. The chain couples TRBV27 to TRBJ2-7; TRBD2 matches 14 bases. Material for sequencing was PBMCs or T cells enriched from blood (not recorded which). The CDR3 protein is CATQPGTSGGGYEQYF. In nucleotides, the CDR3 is TGTGCCACCCAACCCGGGACTAGCGGGGGAGGCTACGAGCAGTACTTC.